The 13 T cell receptor beta chains below were found in one sample sequenced in a study of shared clonotypes between healthy human individuals. The repertoire was sequenced with immunoSEQ multiplex PCR; TCRdb's copy has only in-frame clones and lacks some. The profile shows about 2 million clones, 85% to 95% of them singletons. Naive CD8 cells lacked CD45RO, underwent positive selection for CCR7 and left out terminally differentiated effector memory CD45RA+ cells. Sequences were obtained from naive CD8+ T cells sorted from blood. These receptors all come from a man younger than 35 in good health.

This clone was recorded once. Sequence at one end of the junction differs from germline and may be a read error. The chain recombines TRBV7-7 with TRBJ2-7; 8 bases are shared with TRBD1. The CDR3 sequence is 13 residues long. Per the germline V gene, CDR1 is SSHAT and CDR2 is FNYEAQ (reference sequence). The CDR3 bases are TGTGCTAGCAGCTTCGGGACAGGCTGGGAGCAGTACTTC. Translating gives CASSFGTGWEQYF. Supplemented by reference TRBV7-7 and TRBJ2-7, the full variable domain reads GAGVSQSPRYKVTKRGQDVTLRCDPISSHATLYWYQQALGQGPEFLTYFNYEAQPDKSGLPSDRFSAERPEGSISTLTIQRTEQRDSAMYRCASSFGTGWEQYFGPGTRLTVT.

The V call is TRBV14, the J call TRBJ1-6; D might be TRBD1 (6 bases). CDR3 length: 14 amino acids. Germline V gene data show CDR1 as SGHDN and CDR2 as FVKESK. With 1 base removed from V and 9 bases from J, the gap between germline ends came to 10 bases. CDR3 residues: CASSQAQGISPLHF. The CDR3, as DNA: TGTGCCAGCAGCCAAGCACAGGGAATTTCACCCCTCCACTTT.

In regard to this clone: In the same sample, other DNA sequences code for this CDR3. This chain uses TRBV13 with TRBJ2-5; D is uncertain. This CDR3 comprises 13 residues. Trimming stripped 1 base from V and 2 bases from J, with 5 bases between. Germline loops: CDR1 PRHDT, CDR2 FYEKMQ (reference sequence). The CDR3 reads CASSLEAQETQYF. DNA of the CDR3: TGTGCCAGCAGCTTAGAGGCGCAAGAGACCCAGTACTTC.

The chain joins TRBV10-3 to TRBJ2-7; 7 bases match TRBD2. Trimming cost V 5 bases and J 3 bases; bases outside gene matches: 13. The germline V gene has CDR1 ENHRY and CDR2 SYGVKD. The CDR3 has 16 amino acids. The CDR3 DNA follows: TGTGCCATCAGTTCTCCCGGGACTACCAATATCTACGAGCAGTACTTC. Translation gives CAISSPGTTNIYEQYF.

The chain employs TRBV15 and TRBJ2-5, with TRBD1 matching 11 bases. V shed 1 base, J shed 5 bases, and the junction held 6 bases outside the gene matches. This CDR3 comprises 16 residues. Looked up from germline, CDR1 is LNHNV and CDR2 is YYDKDF (reference sequence). CDR3 bases: TGTGCCACCAGCAGAGGGACAGGGGGCTTGCGGGAGACCCAGTACTTC. Translated: CATSRGTGGLRETQYF.

The rearrangement links TRBV2 to TRBJ1-6; TRBD1 might be the D (5 bases). The CDR3 is 16 amino acids. V was trimmed by 2 bases and J by 7 bases, leaving 15 bases between them. Germline CDR1 and CDR2: SNHLY and FYNNEI. The chain's CDR3 is CASSELVGDLNSPLHF. The CDR3 DNA reads TGTGCCAGCAGTGAACTTGTCGGGGACTTGAATTCACCCCTCCACTTT.

The chain couples TRBV21-1 to TRBJ1-5; the DNA was not compared with TRBD1, the D call given in the table. TRBV21-1 constitutes a pseudogene. The CDR3 covers 15 residues. The CDR3 loop reads CASSKADSSNQPQHF. CDR3 sequence (DNA): TGTGCCAGCAGCAAAGCGGACAGTAGCAATCAGCCCCAGCATTTT.

The gene calls are TRBV10-3 and TRBJ1-1; TRBD1 matches at 7 bases. From germline, CDR1 is ENHRY and CDR2 SYGVKD. J gave up 3 bases and V 3 bases, and 7 bases lay outside the gene matches. This CDR3 has 15 amino acids. The CDR3 nucleotides read TGTGCCATCAGTGATTGGCCAACAGGGGACACTGAAGCTTTCTTT. Protein sequence: CAISDWPTGDTEAFF.

The chain combines TRBV4-1 with TRBJ2-7, with D hard to call. Germline loops: CDR1 MGHRA, CDR2 YSYEKL. The CDR3 contains 15 residues. The V gene lost 5 bases and the J gene lost 2 bases, with 16 bases spanning the gap. CDR3 amino acids: CASSFRGEDPYEQYF. CDR3 nucleotide sequence: TGCGCCAGCAGCTTCCGCGGCGAGGATCCCTACGAGCAGTACTTC.

Regarding this clone: Additional DNA sequences in this sample encode the identical CDR3. This chain joins TRBV11-2 and TRBJ2-7, with D unclear. This CDR3 spans 12 amino acids. V was clipped by 4 bases and J by 0 bases, with 4 bases between them. Germline CDR1 SGHAT, CDR2 FQNNGV. The CDR3 nucleotides read TGTGCCAGCAGCTCTGACTCCTACGAGCAGTACTTC. It translates to CASSSDSYEQYF.

The chain links TRBV28 to TRBJ1-5, with a weak D call TRBD1 (5 bases). Trimming cost V 7 bases and J 2 bases, with 12 bases left between them. The CDR3 sequence is 14 residues long. From germline, CDR1 is MDHEN and CDR2 SYDVKM. CDR3 sequence: CASTIRERNQPQHF. The CDR3 nucleotides read TGTGCCAGCACCATCAGGGAACGCAATCAGCCCCAGCATTTT.

This chain uses TRBV2 with TRBJ2-3; D is possibly TRBD2 (5 bases). Germline loops: CDR1 SNHLY, CDR2 FYNNEI. Trimming left V 1 base short and J 3 bases short, with 14 bases between. This CDR3 is 16 amino acids long. The CDR3 reads CASSEEGITRTDTQYF. The CDR3 DNA follows: TGTGCCAGCAGTGAAGAGGGCATAACTAGAACAGATACGCAGTATTTT. Looking up the rest from reference TRBV2 and TRBJ2-3 gives the full variable domain: EPEVTQTPSHQVTQMGQEVILRCVPISNHLYFYWYRQILGQKVEFLVSFYNNEISEKSEIFDDQFSVERPDGSNFTLKIRSTKLEDSAMYFCASSEEGITRTDTQYFGPGTRLTVL.

The chain has TRBV6-1 and TRBJ2-5, with 11 positions matching TRBD1. CDR1 and CDR2 (germline): MNHNS, SASEGT. The CDR3 spans 16 residues. J lost 5 bases, V lost 4 bases, and 9 bases had no gene match. CDR3 amino acids: CASSGEDRGLWETQYF. DNA for the CDR3: TGTGCCAGCAGTGGAGAGGACAGGGGGCTTTGGGAGACCCAGTACTTC.